These 11 T cell receptor beta chains originate from one sample sequenced in a study of blood T cell repertoires in COVID-19. Libraries were prepared by immunoSEQ multiplex PCR; TCRdb keeps only in-frame clonotypes and omits some of them. The sample holds approximately 100,000 clones, about 90% seen once. Sample: peripheral blood. The receptors were sampled from a human donor with COVID-19, enrolled during active disease. The donor label of this sample is uncertain.

The rearrangement joins TRBV5-8 to TRBJ1-1, with 7 bases fitting TRBD1. The CDR3 has 16 amino acids. The V gene's germline CDR1 is SGHTS and CDR2 YDEGEE. V shed 4 bases, J shed 0 bases, and the junction held 9 bases outside the gene matches. CDR3 bases: TGTGCCAGCAGCCCATGGACAGGAGGAATGAACACTGAAGCTTTCTTT. This encodes CASSPWTGGMNTEAFF.

The genes are TRBV5-1 and TRBJ1-2, with a possible D match to TRBD1 (5 bases). V lost 0 bases and J lost 7, with 10 bases in between. This CDR3 region has 13 residues. The V gene's germline CDR1 is SGHRS and CDR2 YFSETQ. Here the CDR3 DNA reads TGCGCCAGCAGCTTGGGCAGGGTAGGTGGCTACACCTTC. It translates to CASSLGRVGGYTF.

This clone was seen only a few times. The rearrangement links TRBV7-9 to TRBJ1-1, with 7 bases lining up with TRBD1. The germline V gene has CDR1 SEHNR and CDR2 FQNEAQ (reference sequence). The CDR3 runs to 14 residues. The J segment lost 6 bases and the V segment lost 1 base, leaving 5 bases of the junction unmatched. Here the CDR3 reads CASSLDHRGAEAFF. CDR3 in DNA: TGTGCCAGCAGCTTAGATCACAGGGGTGCTGAAGCTTTCTTT.

The rearrangement uses TRBV2 and TRBJ1-6; 9 bases agree with TRBD1. V dropped 8 bases and J dropped 7; count of bases not matched to a gene: 0. The CDR3 sequence is 12 residues long. CDR1 and CDR2 (germline): SNHLY, FYNNEI. CDR3 bases: TGTGCCAGCGACAGGGGGAATTCACCCCTCCACTTT. It translates to CASDRGNSPLHF.

The rearrangement links TRBV5-1 to TRBJ2-3; D unclear. The CDR3 has 15 amino acids. The ends were cut back, 6 bases at V and 0 bases at J, with 14 bases in the middle. Germline V gene lookup returns CDR1 SGHRS and CDR2 YFSETQ. The CDR3 sequence: CASIPQSHSTDTQYF. In nucleotides, the CDR3 is TGCGCCAGCATCCCCCAGTCCCATAGCACAGATACGCAGTATTTT.

This sequence joins TRBV5-6 and TRBJ2-5; 8 bases match TRBD2. There are 15 residues in the CDR3. Unmatched junction bases numbered 9, after V lost 4 bases and J lost 4 bases. Germline CDR1 reads SGHDT; CDR2 reads YYEEEE. CDR3 bases: TGTGCCAGCAGCCCTCCATCGGGACTAGTAGAGACCCAGTACTTC. Residues: CASSPPSGLVETQYF.

V gene TRBV7-9 combines with J gene TRBJ1-1, with unresolved D. Germline values: CDR1 SEHNR, CDR2 FQNEAQ (reference sequence). Trimming removed 5 bases at V and 4 bases at J, with 17 bases between. The CDR3 has 15 amino acids. CDR3 in DNA: TGTGCCAGCAGCCCTATGGCTCCGGGGTTCACTGAAGCTTTCTTT. Residues: CASSPMAPGFTEAFF.

The chain recombines TRBV6-5 with TRBJ2-7; D might be TRBD1 (7 bases). The V gene's germline CDR1 is MNHEY and CDR2 SVGAGI. V was pared by 6 bases and J by 1 base, with 16 bases between. This CDR3 is 15 amino acids long. The CDR3 DNA sequence: TGTGCCAGCAGGGATCCGACAGGGAGGTCCTACGAGCAGTACTTC. It specifies CASRDPTGRSYEQYF.

This CDR3 is CASSLSTNEKLFF. For the CDR3, the DNA is TGTGCCAGCAGCTTGAGTACTAATGAAAAACTGTTTTTT. The chain links TRBV7-3 to TRBJ1-4; D unclear. The CDR3 totals 13 residues. The V gene's germline CDR1 is SGHTA and CDR2 FQGTGA. V dropped 3 bases and J dropped 2 bases, with 4 bases sitting between them.

The rearrangement uses TRBV28 and TRBJ1-2; D is ambiguous. The CDR3 has 14 residues. CDR1 is MDHEN, CDR2 SYDVKM, per germline. Between the trimmed V and J ends, which lost 7 bases and 9 bases, there was a span of 21 bases. CDR3 in DNA: TGTGCCAGCATCAAGACTCGGAGCACTTGGAGCTACACCTTC. It yields the protein CASIKTRSTWSYTF.

This chain joins TRBV9 and TRBJ2-5; no clear D. Germline V CDR1 and CDR2: SGDLS, YYNGEE. This CDR3 contains 15 residues. Deletions cut 0 bases from V and 4 bases from J, with 13 bases between. In DNA, the CDR3 is TGTGCCAGCAGCGTAGCCCCCAACAGTGTAGAGACCCAGTACTTC. Residues: CASSVAPNSVETQYF.